A single TCR beta chain is shown here with its context. The antigen is not known. The data are from a study of T cell repertoires in cytomegalovirus infection. In the study overall: HLA-B-restricted CMV epitopes that are well studied were used alongside recently identified HLA-C-restricted ones.

Study findings and constraints: Dominating the ex vivo response were TCR beta clonotypes that were CMV-specific and HLA-C-restricted.

TCRdb processed the reads anew with MiXCR; each CDR3 protein has one entry. Of fewer than 850,000 distinct CDR3 sequences listed, about 28% are singletons. CDR3 length: 16 residues. From germline, CDR1 is SGHVS and CDR2 FQNEAQ. Trimming removed 5 bases from V and 0 bases from J, with 14 bases in between. The sample here was cultured CD8+ T cells from PBMCs, taken from culture after CMV antigen stimulation. The TCR originated in a human donor in good health (CMV status not recorded). Some clones in this sample may be carry-over from other donors' samples. The rearrangement joins TRBV7-8 to TRBJ2-1, with a weak D call TRBD2 (6 bases). In DNA, the CDR3 is TGTGCCAGCAGCCCGGGAGAGGGGCGCTCCTACAATGAGCAGTTCTTC. This sequence encodes CASSPGEGRSYNEQFF.